This note documents a single TCR beta chain sequence. TCRdb ran MiXCR on the 5' RACE reads and lists one entry per CDR3 protein. The sample consists of 450,000 to 700,000 distinct CDR3 sequences, 15% to 20% of them appearing once. This record belongs to a study of T-cell memory formation after mild COVID-19. This sequence originates from an adult woman who had mild COVID-19 (a few samples of this study predate the infection). Cell type and time point are not known. The sample comprised PBMCs or a T cell subset sorted from them (not recorded which).

The CDR3 DNA is TGCGCCAGCAGCACATCACTAGCGGAAGAGACCCAGTACTTC. This gives the protein CASSTSLAEETQYF. The chain recombines TRBV5-1 with TRBJ2-5; TRBD2 matches at 8 bases. The CDR3 sequence is 14 residues long. CDR1 is SGHRS, CDR2 YFSETQ, per germline. V dropped 4 bases and J dropped 3; count of bases not matched to a gene: 5.